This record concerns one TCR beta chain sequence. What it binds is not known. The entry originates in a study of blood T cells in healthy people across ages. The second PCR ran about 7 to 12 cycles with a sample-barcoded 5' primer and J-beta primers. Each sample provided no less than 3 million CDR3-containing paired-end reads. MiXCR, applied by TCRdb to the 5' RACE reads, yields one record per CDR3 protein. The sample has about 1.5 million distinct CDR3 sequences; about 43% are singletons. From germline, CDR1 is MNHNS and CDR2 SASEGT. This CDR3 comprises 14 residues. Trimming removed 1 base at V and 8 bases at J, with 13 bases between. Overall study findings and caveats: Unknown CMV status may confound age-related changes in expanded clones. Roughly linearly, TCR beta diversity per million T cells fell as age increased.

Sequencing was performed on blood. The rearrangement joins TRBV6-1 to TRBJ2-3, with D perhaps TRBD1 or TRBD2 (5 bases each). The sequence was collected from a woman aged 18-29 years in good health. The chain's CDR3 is CASSEGDGLGTQYF. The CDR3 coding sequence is TGTGCCAGCAGTGAAGGGGACGGCCTGGGTACGCAGTATTTT.